The rows below give T cell receptor beta chains drawn from one sample of a study of beta chain features in type 1 diabetes. Assay used: immunoSEQ multiplex PCR; TCRdb lists only in-frame clones, some missing. The data contain more than 85,000 clones, 30% to 40% of them seen just once; the ten biggest clones take up over 0.065%. The source material was stem cell memory CD4+ T cells from blood. Receptor source: a woman between 18 and 29 years old in good health. CDR3s leave out the opening cysteine and the closing phenylalanine or tryptophan. Fields, in order: V gene, J gene, CDR3 protein.

TRBV10-3	TRBJ2-7	AASGRNEQY
TRBV18	TRBJ1-5	ASSPFQEDQPQH
TRBV5-1	TRBJ2-2	ASGGSGELF
TRBV29-1	TRBJ2-7	SVGEGSPGDIDEQY
TRBV7-9	TRBJ2-3	ASSESRDRGY
TRBV4-1	TRBJ2-1	ASSQWTSGIHNEQF
TRBV7-9	TRBJ1-1	ASSRGTMNTEAF
TRBV25-1	TRBJ1-2	ASSEYAGVGYT
TRBV7-6	TRBJ2-7	ASSEGQLGAYEQY
TRBV10-3	TRBJ1-2	AIGRLTGKAYGYT
TRBV28	TRBJ2-4	ASSLATPAIQY
TRBV6-1	TRBJ2-1	ASSGGYNEQF
TRBV6-6	TRBJ2-3	ASSPIRGTDTQY
TRBV5-1	TRBJ1-4	ASSFRGLGEKLF
TRBV30	TRBJ2-5	AWSVFGERGTQY
TRBV18	TRBJ1-1	ASSPRAGFNPGFMNTEAF
TRBV13	TRBJ2-1	ASSSWTSGRANEQF
TRBV5-1	TRBJ2-5	ASSGLAVLGGETQY
TRBV7-9	TRBJ1-2	ASSYADRGHGYT
TRBV10-3	TRBJ1-1	ATRTGTGEAF
TRBV18	TRBJ2-3	ASSPRSGAGTDTQY
TRBV5-1	TRBJ2-2	ASSLTPGGVGELF
TRBV19	TRBJ2-2	ASRRQGHAGELF
TRBV18	TRBJ1-1	ASSPRSKQVNTEAF
TRBV9	TRBJ2-1	ASSVGLRAPSSYNEQF
TRBV7-6	TRBJ2-1	ASSSLEANNEQF
TRBV5-1	TRBJ2-1	ASRQGDSNEQF
TRBV30	TRBJ2-5	AWTGTTDQETQY
TRBV5-1	TRBJ2-1	ASSLGQGYNEQF